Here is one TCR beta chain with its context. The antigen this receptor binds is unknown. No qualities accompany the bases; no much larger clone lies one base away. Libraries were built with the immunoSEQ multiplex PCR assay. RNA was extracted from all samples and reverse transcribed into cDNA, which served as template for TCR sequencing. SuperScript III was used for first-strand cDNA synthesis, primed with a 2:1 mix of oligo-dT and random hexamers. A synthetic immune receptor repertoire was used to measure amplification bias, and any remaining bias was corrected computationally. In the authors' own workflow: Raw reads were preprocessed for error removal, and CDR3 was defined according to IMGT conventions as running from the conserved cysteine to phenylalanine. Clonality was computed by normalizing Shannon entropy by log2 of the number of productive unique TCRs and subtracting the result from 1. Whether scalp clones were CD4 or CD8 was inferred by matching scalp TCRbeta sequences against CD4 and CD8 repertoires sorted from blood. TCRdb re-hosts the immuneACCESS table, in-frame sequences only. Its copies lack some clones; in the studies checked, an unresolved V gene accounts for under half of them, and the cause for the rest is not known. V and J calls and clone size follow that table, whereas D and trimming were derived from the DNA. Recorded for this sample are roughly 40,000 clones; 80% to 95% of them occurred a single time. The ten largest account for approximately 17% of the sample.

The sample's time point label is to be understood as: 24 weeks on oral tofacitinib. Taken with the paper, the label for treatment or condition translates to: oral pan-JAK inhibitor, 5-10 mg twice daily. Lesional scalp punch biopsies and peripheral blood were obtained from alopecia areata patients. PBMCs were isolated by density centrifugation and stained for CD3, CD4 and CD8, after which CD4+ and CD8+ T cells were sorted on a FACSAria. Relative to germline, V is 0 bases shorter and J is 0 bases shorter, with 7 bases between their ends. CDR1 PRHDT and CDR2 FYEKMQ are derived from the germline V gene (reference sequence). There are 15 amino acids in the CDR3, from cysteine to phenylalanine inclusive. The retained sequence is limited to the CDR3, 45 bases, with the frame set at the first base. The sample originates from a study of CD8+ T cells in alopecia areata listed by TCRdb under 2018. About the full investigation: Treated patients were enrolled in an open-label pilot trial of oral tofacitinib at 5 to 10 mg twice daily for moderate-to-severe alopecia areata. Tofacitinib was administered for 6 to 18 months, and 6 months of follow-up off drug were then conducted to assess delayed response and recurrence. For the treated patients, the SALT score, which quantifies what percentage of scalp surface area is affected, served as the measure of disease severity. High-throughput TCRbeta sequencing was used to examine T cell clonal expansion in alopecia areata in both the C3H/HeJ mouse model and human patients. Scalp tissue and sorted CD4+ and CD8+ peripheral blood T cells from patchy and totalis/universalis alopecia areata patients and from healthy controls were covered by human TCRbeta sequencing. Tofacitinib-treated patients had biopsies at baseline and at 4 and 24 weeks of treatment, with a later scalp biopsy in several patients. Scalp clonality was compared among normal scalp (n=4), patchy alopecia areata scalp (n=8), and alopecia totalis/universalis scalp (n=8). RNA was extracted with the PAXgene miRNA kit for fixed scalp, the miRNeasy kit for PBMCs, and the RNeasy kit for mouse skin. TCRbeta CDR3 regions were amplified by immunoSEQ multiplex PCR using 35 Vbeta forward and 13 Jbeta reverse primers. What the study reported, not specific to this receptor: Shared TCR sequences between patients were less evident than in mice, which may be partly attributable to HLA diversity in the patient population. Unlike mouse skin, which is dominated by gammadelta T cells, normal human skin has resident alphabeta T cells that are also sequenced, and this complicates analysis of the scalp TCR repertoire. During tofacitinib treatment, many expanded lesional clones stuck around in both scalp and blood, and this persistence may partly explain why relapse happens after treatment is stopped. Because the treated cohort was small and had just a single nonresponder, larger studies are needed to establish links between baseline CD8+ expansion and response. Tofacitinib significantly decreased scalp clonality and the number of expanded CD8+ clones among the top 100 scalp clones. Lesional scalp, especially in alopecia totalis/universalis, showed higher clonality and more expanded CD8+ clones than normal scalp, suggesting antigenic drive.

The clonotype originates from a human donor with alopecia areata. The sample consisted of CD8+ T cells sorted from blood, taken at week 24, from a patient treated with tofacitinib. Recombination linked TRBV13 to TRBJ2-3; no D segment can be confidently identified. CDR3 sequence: CASSLGTDSTDTQYF. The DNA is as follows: TGTGCCAGCAGCTTAGGGACCGACAGCACAGATACGCAGTATTTT.